This TCR beta chain stems from a study of monozygotic twins with inflammatory bowel disease. Study-wide findings and caveats: Backing was not found for a single strong signal or clonotype associated with IBD. It was in IBD patients that TCRbeta diversity (inverse Simpson) was lower than in healthy co-twins.

This CDR3 comprises 14 residues. Germline V gene sequence: CDR1 SEHNR, CDR2 FQNEAQ (reference sequence). With the 5' RACE reads reprocessed, TCRdb shows one record per CDR3 protein and no DNA. The sample totals 200,000 to 250,000 distinct CDR3 sequences. As to this clonotype: Its antigen is undetermined.

Someone took a 2.5 ml blood sample from each of the donors. The template was total RNA from whole blood, with no T cell sorting. This clonotype was sampled from a human donor with ulcerative colitis or Crohn's disease, or a healthy co-twin of an affected twin (not recorded which). The chain employs TRBV7-9 and TRBJ1-1; TCRdb lists TRBD1, though no DNA is available to test this call. Sample: blood. CDR3 in amino acids: CASSHPGLNTEAFF.